The entry below gives a single T cell receptor (beta chain) sequence along with its context. This specimen comes from a study of T cells expressing NK-cell markers. TCRdb re-called the 5' RACE reads and catalogs CDR3 proteins one per entry, DNA excluded. The sample includes about 410,000 distinct CDR3 sequences. Germline CDR1 ENHRY, CDR2 SYGVKD. CDR3 size: 15 residues. The sequence derives from a woman in her forties or fifties in good health. Sequenced: blood T cells: a sorted CD56 or NKG2C T cell subset, CD4+ or CD8+ T cells, or bulk PBMC T cells (not recorded which). V gene TRBV10-3 combines with J gene TRBJ2-7; without DNA, the TCRdb call of TRBD2 cannot be checked. The CDR3 loop reads CAISDSGKSSYEQYF.